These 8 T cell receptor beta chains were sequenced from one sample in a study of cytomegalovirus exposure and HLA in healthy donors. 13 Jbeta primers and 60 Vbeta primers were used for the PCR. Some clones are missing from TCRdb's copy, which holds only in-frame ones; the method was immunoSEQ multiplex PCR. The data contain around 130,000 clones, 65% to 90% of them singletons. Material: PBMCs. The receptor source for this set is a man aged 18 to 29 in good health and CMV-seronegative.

This CDR3 reads CASSFSRGLETEAFF. CDR3 nucleotides: TGTGCCAGCAGTTTCAGCAGGGGGCTTGAGACTGAAGCTTTCTTT. The chain joins TRBV7-9 to TRBJ1-1, with 8 bases identical to TRBD1. This CDR3 is built from 15 residues. Germline assignment: CDR1 SEHNR and CDR2 FQNEAQ (reference sequence). The junction had 11 bases not matched to a gene; V was cut back by 6 bases and J by 5 bases. The complete variable domain, with remaining parts taken from reference TRBV7-9 and TRBJ1-1, reads DTGVSQNPRHKITKRGQNVTFRCDPISEHNRLYWYRQTLGQGPEFLTYFQNEAQLEKSRLLSDRFSAERPKGSFSTLEIQRTEQGDSAMYLCASSFSRGLETEAFFGQGTRLTVV.

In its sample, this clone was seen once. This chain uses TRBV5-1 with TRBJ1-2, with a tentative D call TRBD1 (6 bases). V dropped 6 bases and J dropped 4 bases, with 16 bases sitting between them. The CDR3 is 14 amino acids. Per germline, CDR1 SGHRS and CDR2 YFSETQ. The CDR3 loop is CASTRGDGPYGYTF. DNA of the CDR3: TGCGCCAGCACCAGGGGCGACGGGCCCTATGGCTACACCTTC.

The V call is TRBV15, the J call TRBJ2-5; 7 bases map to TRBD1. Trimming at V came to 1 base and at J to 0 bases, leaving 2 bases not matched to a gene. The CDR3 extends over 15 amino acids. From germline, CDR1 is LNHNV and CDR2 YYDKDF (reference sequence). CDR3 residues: CATSRGGQDQETQYF. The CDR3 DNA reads TGTGCCACCAGCAGAGGAGGACAGGACCAAGAGACCCAGTACTTC.

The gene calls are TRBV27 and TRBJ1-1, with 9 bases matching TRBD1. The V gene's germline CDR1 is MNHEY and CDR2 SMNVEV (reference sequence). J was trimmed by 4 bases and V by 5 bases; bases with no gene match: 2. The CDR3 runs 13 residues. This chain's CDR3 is CASSRQGGTEAFF. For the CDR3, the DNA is TGTGCCAGCAGTCGACAGGGGGGCACTGAAGCTTTCTTT.

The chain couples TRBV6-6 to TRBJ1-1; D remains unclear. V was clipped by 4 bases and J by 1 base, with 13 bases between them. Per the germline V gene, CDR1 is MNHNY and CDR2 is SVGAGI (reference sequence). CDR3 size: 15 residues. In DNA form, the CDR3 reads TGTGCCAGCAGTTCGAGCGGACGGGGGAACACTGAAGCTTTCTTT. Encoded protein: CASSSSGRGNTEAFF.

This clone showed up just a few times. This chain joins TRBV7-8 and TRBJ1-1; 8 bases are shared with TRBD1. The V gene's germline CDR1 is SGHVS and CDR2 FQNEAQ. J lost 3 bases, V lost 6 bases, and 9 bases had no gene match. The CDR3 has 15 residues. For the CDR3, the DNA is TGTGCCAGCAGGCGACAGGGGAGTCGCGACACTGAAGCTTTCTTT. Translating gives CASRRQGSRDTEAFF.

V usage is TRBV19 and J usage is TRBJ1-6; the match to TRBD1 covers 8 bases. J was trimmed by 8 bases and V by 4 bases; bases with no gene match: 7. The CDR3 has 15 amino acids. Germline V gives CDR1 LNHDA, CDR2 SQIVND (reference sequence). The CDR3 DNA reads TGTGCCAGTAGTACCAGGGGGCTAGAGGATTCACCCCTCCACTTT. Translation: CASSTRGLEDSPLHF.

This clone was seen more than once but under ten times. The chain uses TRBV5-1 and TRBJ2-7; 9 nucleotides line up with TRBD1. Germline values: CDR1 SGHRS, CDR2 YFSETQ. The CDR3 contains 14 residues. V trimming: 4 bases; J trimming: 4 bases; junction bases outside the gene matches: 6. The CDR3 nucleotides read TGCGCCAGCAGCAGGACAGGGGAATGGTACGAGCAGTACTTC. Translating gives CASSRTGEWYEQYF.